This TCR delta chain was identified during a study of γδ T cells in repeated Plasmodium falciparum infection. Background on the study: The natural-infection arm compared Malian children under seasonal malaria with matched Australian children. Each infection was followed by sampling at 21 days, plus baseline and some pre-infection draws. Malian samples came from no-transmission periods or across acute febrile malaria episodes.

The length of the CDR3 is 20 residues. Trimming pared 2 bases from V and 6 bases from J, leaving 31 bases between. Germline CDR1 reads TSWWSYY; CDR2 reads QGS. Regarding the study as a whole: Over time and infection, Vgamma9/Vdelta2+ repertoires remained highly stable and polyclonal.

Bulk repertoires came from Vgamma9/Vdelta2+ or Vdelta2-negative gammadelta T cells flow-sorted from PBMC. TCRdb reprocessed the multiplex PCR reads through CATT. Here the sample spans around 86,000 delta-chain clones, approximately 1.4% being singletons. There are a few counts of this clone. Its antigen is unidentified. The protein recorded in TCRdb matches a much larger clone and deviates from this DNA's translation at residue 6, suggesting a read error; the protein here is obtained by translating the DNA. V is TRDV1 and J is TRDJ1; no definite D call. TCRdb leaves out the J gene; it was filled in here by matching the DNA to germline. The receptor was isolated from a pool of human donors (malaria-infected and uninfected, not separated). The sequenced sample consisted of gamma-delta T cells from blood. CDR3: CALGEVLCLTDFFHPYKLIF. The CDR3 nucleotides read TGTGCTCTTGGGGAAGTCTTGTGCCTCACCGACTTTTTCCACCCCTATAAACTCATCTTT.